This TCR beta chain is drawn from a study of PD-L1 blockade in urothelial cancer. CDR1 and CDR2 from the germline V gene are MNHEY and SVGAGI. Trimming at V came to 6 bases and at J to 1 base, leaving 7 bases not matched to a gene. There are 15 residues in the CDR3. TCRdb keeps only in-frame clones here, not all; method: immunoSEQ multiplex PCR. This sample has 70,000 to 75,000 clones, with roughly 91% found just once. The chain combines TRBV6-5 with TRBJ2-3; 7 bases match TRBD1. The sequence derives from a man aged 60 to 75 with urothelial cancer. The material sequenced was PBMCs, taken around atezolizumab (anti-PD-L1) treatment. The CDR3 DNA reads TGTGCCAGCAGACCGACAGGGCCCCGCACAGATACGCAGTATTTT. The encoded protein is CASRPTGPRTDTQYF.